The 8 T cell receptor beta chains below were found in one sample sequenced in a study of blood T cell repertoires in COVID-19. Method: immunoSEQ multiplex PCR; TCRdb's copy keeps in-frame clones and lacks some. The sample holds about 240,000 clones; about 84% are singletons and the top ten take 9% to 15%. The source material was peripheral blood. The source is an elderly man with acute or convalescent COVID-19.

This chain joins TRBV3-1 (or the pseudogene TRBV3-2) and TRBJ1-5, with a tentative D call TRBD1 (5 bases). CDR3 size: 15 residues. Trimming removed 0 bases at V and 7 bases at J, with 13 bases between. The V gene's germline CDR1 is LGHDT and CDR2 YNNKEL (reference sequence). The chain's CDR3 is CASSQDGGRGQPQHF. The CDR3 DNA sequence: TGTGCCAGCAGCCAAGACGGGGGGAGAGGACAGCCCCAGCATTTT.

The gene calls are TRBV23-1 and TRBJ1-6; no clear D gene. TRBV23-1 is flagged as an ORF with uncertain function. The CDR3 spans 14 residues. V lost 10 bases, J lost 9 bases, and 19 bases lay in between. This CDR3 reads CATKDTDGVSPLHF. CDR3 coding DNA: TGCGCCACGAAAGACACCGATGGTGTTTCACCCCTCCACTTT.

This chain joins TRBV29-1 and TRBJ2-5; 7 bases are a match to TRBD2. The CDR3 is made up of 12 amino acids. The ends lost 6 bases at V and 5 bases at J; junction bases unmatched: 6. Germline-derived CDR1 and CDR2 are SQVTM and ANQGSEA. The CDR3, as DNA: TGCAGCGTCCGGACTAGAGAGGAGACCCAGTACTTC. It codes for CSVRTREETQYF.

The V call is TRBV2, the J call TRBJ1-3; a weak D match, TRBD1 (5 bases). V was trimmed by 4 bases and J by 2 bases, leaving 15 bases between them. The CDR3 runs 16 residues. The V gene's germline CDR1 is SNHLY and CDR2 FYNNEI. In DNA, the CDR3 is TGTGCCAGCAGTGGAGTCCCAGGGAGGCCTGGAAACACCATATATTTT. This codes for CASSGVPGRPGNTIYF.

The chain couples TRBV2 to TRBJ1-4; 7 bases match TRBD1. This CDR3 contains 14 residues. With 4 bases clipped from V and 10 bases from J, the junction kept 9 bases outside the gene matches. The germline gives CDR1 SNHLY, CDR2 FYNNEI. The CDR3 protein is CASSVEQGLGKLFF. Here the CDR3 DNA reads TGTGCCAGCAGTGTGGAACAGGGGTTAGGAAAACTGTTTTTT.

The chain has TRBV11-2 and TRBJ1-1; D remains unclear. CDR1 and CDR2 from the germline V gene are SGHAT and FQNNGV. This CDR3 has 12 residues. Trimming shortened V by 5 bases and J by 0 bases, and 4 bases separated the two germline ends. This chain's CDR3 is CASSLMNTEAFF. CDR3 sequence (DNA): TGTGCCAGCAGCCTAATGAACACTGAAGCTTTCTTT.

The CDR3 loop reads CAISARTQGKAEAFF. The CDR3 nucleotides read TGTGCCATCAGTGCTCGGACACAGGGGAAGGCTGAAGCTTTCTTT. This chain joins TRBV10-3 and TRBJ1-1; TRBD1 aligns across 7 bases. The J segment lost 6 bases and the V segment lost 4 bases, leaving 11 bases of the junction unmatched. Germline CDR1 is ENHRY and CDR2 is SYGVKD. The CDR3 covers 15 residues.

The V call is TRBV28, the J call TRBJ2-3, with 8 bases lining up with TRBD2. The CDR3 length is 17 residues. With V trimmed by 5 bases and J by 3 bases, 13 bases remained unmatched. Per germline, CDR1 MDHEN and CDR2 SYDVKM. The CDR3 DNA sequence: TGTGCCAGCAGTCCACGTCTTGGGCGGGGGGCAACAGATACGCAGTATTTT. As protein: CASSPRLGRGATDTQYF. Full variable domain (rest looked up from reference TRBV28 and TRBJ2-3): DVKVTQSSRYLVKRTGEKVFLECVQDMDHENMFWYRQDPGLGLRLIYFSYDVKMKEKGDIPEGYSVSREKKERFSLILESASTNQTSMYLCASSPRLGRGATDTQYFGPGTRLTVL.